Below are 19 T cell receptor beta chains sequenced from a single sample in a study of CD8+ T cells in alopecia areata. Combined cutaneous lymph node cells underwent sorting by CD4, CD8alpha, NKG2D, NKG2ACE and additional markers. Extracted RNA was reverse transcribed, and the resulting cDNA served as sequencing template. Only in-frame clones appear in the TCRdb table, and some are missing; sequencing was by immunoSEQ multiplex PCR. There are approximately 300,000 clones in the sample, none observed a single time. The material sequenced was CD4+ T cells sorted from a lymph node. Receptors were obtained from a C3H/HeJ mouse with alopecia areata. The mouse strain carries the MHC haplotype H2-k.

This clone was recorded at least ten times. Germline and genes here are mouse. The CDR3 end lies 4 residues beyond the end of the read and is filled in from the germline J gene. This chain connects TRBV17 to TRBJ2-7, with D possibly matching TRBD1 (7 bases). The CDR3 contains 13 residues. V dropped 2 bases and J dropped 2 bases, with 7 bases sitting between them. Germline V gene sequence: CDR1 MNHDT, CDR2 YYDKIL. The CDR3 protein is CASSRRGPYEQYF. CDR3 bases read: TGTGCTAGCAGTAGAAGGGGGCCCTAT. Together with reference TRBV17 and TRBJ2-7, the CDR3 gives the full variable domain: DTTVKQNPRYKLARVGKPVNLICSQTMNHDTMYWYQKKPNQAPKLLLFYYDKILNREADTFEKFQSSRPNNSFCSLYIGSAGLEYSAMYLCASSRRGPYEQYFGPGTRLTVL.

This clone was counted a few times. Gene names follow the mouse nomenclature. The read ends 4 residues early relative to the CDR3; the germline J gene fills the gap. J is TRBJ2-5 and V is TRBV19; the D gene is possibly TRBD1 (6 bases). Germline V gives CDR1 FNHDT, CDR2 SITEND (reference sequence). V gave up 1 base and J gave up 2 bases, with 14 bases separating them. CDR3 length: 16 amino acids. The CDR3 region is CASSIYRRGGQDTQYF. The CDR3 DNA, read in part, is TGTGCCAGCAGTATATACCGCAGGGGCGGCCAAGAC.

There are a few counts of this clone. Gene names and germline match the mouse. The sample has other DNA sequences that encode this CDR3 too. The covered CDR3 bases are TGTGCCAGCAGCCCAACTGGGGGGGGCTATGCT. Amino acid sequence: CASSPTGGGYA. The entire CDR3 is CASSPTGGGYAEQFF. This chain links TRBV5 with TRBJ2-1; 10 bases align to TRBD2. The read ends 4 residues before the CDR3 terminus; that terminus is restored from the germline J gene. The CDR3 has 15 residues. V lost 4 bases and J lost 3; bases outside the gene matches: 3. Germline assignment: CDR1 LGHNA and CDR2 YNLKQL (reference sequence).

On this clone itself: Gene names denote mouse genes. From the germline J gene comes the end of the CDR3, since the read stops 4 residues before it. The chain couples TRBV13-1 to TRBJ1-2, with 9 positions matching TRBD1. CDR3 size: 14 residues. CDR1 NSHNY and CDR2 SYGAGN come from the germline V gene. Incomplete CDR3 DNA: TGTGCCAGCAGTGATGTTGGGACAGGGATC. This sequence encodes CASSDVGTGI. The full-length CDR3 reads as CASSDVGTGIDYTF.

Notes on this clone: Mouse names are used for the genes. With the read ending 4 residues before the CDR3 end, the germline J gene is used to fill in that end. Other DNA sequences within the sample encode an identical CDR3. The chain is built from TRBV13-1 and TRBJ1-1, with a tentative D call TRBD1 (5 bases). The length of the CDR3 is 13 residues. CDR1 and CDR2 from the germline V gene are NSHNY and SYGAGN. The V end was cut by 0 bases, the J end by 3 bases, with 6 bases between. The CDR3 bases that were read are TGTGCCAGCAGTGATGTGGGGGACACA. Residues: CASSDVGDT. The full CDR3 sequence reads CASSDVGDTEVFF.

Points on this clone: The gene names here belong to mouse. The CDR3 end lies 4 residues beyond the end of the read and is filled in from the germline J gene. This chain joins TRBV13-1 and TRBJ2-7, with TRBD2 matching 11 bases. The CDR3 is made up of 13 amino acids. Per the germline V gene, CDR1 is NSHNY and CDR2 is SYGAGN. The sequenced CDR3 bases are TGTGCCAGCAGTGGGGGACTGGGGGAT. It specifies CASSGGLGD. The whole CDR3 sequence is CASSGGLGDEQYF.

This clone was recorded a few times. Any gene name here is a mouse gene name. The CDR3 end lies 4 residues beyond the end of the read and is filled in from the germline J gene. V is TRBV19 and J is TRBJ1-2; possibly TRBD1 for D (6 bases). Trimming pared 3 bases from V and 0 bases from J, leaving 12 bases between. Germline V gene sequence: CDR1 FNHDT, CDR2 SITEND (reference sequence). This CDR3 comprises 15 residues. The CDR3 here is CASSKYGTTNSDYTF. The part of the CDR3 DNA that was read is TGTGCCAGCAGTAAGTACGGGACAACAAACTCC.

This clone has a handful of counts. Mouse gene names apply. The read comes to an end 4 residues before the CDR3 does, leaving the germline J gene to fill in the end. The V gene is TRBV19, the J gene TRBJ2-7; 11 positions match TRBD2. This CDR3 is 16 amino acids long. The germline V gene encodes CDR1 FNHDT and CDR2 SITEND (reference sequence). The part of the CDR3 DNA that was read is TGTGCCAGCAGTATAGCTATACGACTGGGGGGGTAT. Protein product: CASSIAIRLGGY. In full, the CDR3 reads CASSIAIRLGGYEQYF. The whole variable domain, filled in from reference TRBV19 and TRBJ2-7, reads GGIITQTPKFLIGQEGQKLTLKCQQNFNHDTMYWYRQDSGKGLRLIYYSITENDLQKGDLSEGYDASREKKSSFSLTVTSAQKNEMAVFLCASSIAIRLGGYEQYFGPGTRLTVL.

To note about this clone: The genes are named according to mouse. The read is 4 residues too short to cover the CDR3 end, so that end is filled in from the germline J gene. Other DNA sequences in the sample encode the same CDR3. V gene TRBV5 combines with J gene TRBJ1-2, with TRBD1 identical over 11 bases. CDR1 and CDR2 from the germline V gene are LGHNA and YNLKQL (reference sequence). V lost 3 bases to trimming and J lost 2 bases; unmatched junction nucleotides: 2. The CDR3 sequence is 15 residues long. The CDR3 region is CASSQGDRGNSDYTF. Partial CDR3 DNA: TGTGCCAGCAGCCAGGGGGACAGGGGGAACTCC.

This clone was observed a handful of times. Gene names follow the mouse nomenclature. The read gets to within 4 residues of the CDR3 end, and the germline J gene fills in the rest. V is TRBV1 and J is TRBJ2-1, with 7 bases aligning to TRBD1. Germline V gene lookup returns CDR1 NSQYPW and CDR2 LRSPGD (reference sequence). The CDR3 extends over 12 amino acids. The part of the CDR3 DNA that was read is TGCACCTGCAGTGCGGGACAGGCT. Translating gives CTCSAGQA. The CDR3 reads in full as CTCSAGQAEQFF.

Only a few counts were recorded for this clone. Mouse gene names and germline throughout. Read sequence stops 4 residues before the CDR3 end, and the germline J gene provides the missing end. The rearrangement joins TRBV19 to TRBJ2-7; possibly TRBD2 for D (6 bases). The V gene lost 1 base and the J gene lost 3 bases, with 11 bases spanning the gap. The CDR3 length is 14 residues. CDR1 and CDR2 from the germline V gene are FNHDT and SITEND (reference sequence). The DNA read from the CDR3 is TGTGCCAGCAGTATAAGGCCTGGGGACTAT. It codes for CASSIRPGDY. The entire CDR3 sequence reads CASSIRPGDYEQYF.

This clone was recorded a few times. Gene names follow the mouse nomenclature. The read terminates 4 residues before the CDR3 end, so the remaining end is supplied by the germline J gene. The chain couples TRBV5 to TRBJ1-1; 9 nucleotides line up with TRBD1. CDR3 size: 15 residues. The V segment lost 0 bases and the J segment 3 bases; nucleotides outside the gene matches: 2. Per germline, CDR1 LGHNA and CDR2 YNLKQL (reference sequence). The CDR3 loop reads CASSQEQGADTEVFF. The part of the CDR3 DNA that was read is TGTGCCAGCAGCCAAGAACAGGGGGCGGACACA.

This clone showed up just a few times. Gene names denote mouse genes. Read data end 4 residues before the CDR3 end; the end is taken from the germline J gene. The genes are TRBV13-1 and TRBJ2-2, with TRBD1 identical over 10 bases. Losses at the gene ends were 3 bases for V and 1 base for J; bases not matched to a gene: 3. Germline loops: CDR1 NSHNY, CDR2 SYGAGN. The CDR3 totals 16 residues. The CDR3 bases that were read are TGTGCCAGCAGTGGCCGGGACAGGGGAAACACCGGG. Protein: CASSGRDRGNTG. The whole CDR3 region reads CASSGRDRGNTGQLYF.

In the case of this clone: The listed genes are named as in mouse. The CDR3 is cut off 4 residues early in the read; its end comes from the germline J gene. Other DNA sequences in the sample encode the same CDR3. This chain connects TRBV13-1 to TRBJ2-7; D gene ambiguous. Deletions cut 0 bases from V and 0 bases from J, with 10 bases between. The CDR3 has 15 amino acids. CDR1 and CDR2 (germline): NSHNY, SYGAGN. This CDR3 reads CASSDALGSSYEQYF. Incomplete CDR3 DNA: TGTGCCAGCAGTGATGCATTAGGGTCCTCCTAT.

This clone was observed a handful of times. Gene names and germline match the mouse. The CDR3 end lies 4 residues beyond the end of the read and is filled in from the germline J gene. At the DNA level, this CDR3 is encoded by other sequences in the same sample as well. This chain uses TRBV13-1 with TRBJ1-2; a weak D match, TRBD1 (6 bases). Germline V gene lookup returns CDR1 NSHNY and CDR2 SYGAGN. The CDR3 length is 13 residues. The germline V and J ends were trimmed by 5 bases and 1 base, with 9 bases remaining between them. CDR3 loop: CASRRDKNSDYTF. The CDR3 bases that were read are TGTGCCAGCAGGAGGGACAAAAACTCC.

Only a few counts were recorded for this clone. The germline and genes are mouse ones. The CDR3 spells CASRTGTGVYEQYF. The CDR3 bases that were read are TGTGCTAGCAGGACCGGGACAGGGGTCTAT. The V gene is TRBV17, the J gene TRBJ2-7; 10 bases are shared with TRBD1. The sequenced fragment ends 4 residues before the CDR3 boundary, so the rest is inferred from the germline J gene. V gave up 6 bases and J gave up 3 bases; unmatched junction bases: 5. The CDR3 runs to 14 residues. CDR1 is MNHDT, CDR2 YYDKIL, per germline.

With regard to this clone: Genes and germline come from the mouse. The read terminates 4 residues before the CDR3 end, so the remaining end is supplied by the germline J gene. J is TRBJ2-2 and V is TRBV5; D may be TRBD2 (6 bases). V shed 4 bases and J shed 3 bases, with 15 bases lying between them. Per germline, CDR1 LGHNA and CDR2 YNLKQL (reference sequence). This CDR3 region has 16 residues. The CDR3 loop is CASSPLGRRDTGQLYF. CDR3 bases read: TGTGCCAGCAGCCCGCTGGGGAGGCGGGACACCGGG.

Points on this clone: Any gene name here is a mouse gene name. The CDR3 end falls 4 residues outside the read, so it is completed with the germline J gene. V gene TRBV12-2 combines with J gene TRBJ2-1, with 7 nucleotides matching TRBD1. Germline V gives CDR1 SGHLS, CDR2 HYDKME. V shed 1 base, J shed 3 bases, and the junction held 2 bases outside the gene matches. This CDR3 spans 14 amino acids. The sequenced CDR3 bases are TGTGCCAGCTCTCTGGGACAGATCTATGCT. Amino acids: CASSLGQIYA. In full, the CDR3 is CASSLGQIYAEQFF.

Concerning this clone: Gene and germline names: mouse. The CDR3 end is not reached by the read, which stops 4 residues before it; the germline J gene fills it in. Other DNA sequences within the sample encode an identical CDR3. This rearrangement joins TRBV13-1 to TRBJ2-3, with TRBD1 as a possible D gene (6 bases). The V gene's germline CDR1 is NSHNY and CDR2 SYGAGN. This CDR3 is built from 15 residues. The V end lost 0 bases, the J end lost 0 bases, and 8 bases lay between the germline ends. The CDR3 sequence is CASSDAGQSAETLYF. The covered CDR3 bases are TGTGCCAGCAGTGATGCGGGACAAAGTGCAGAA.